This T cell receptor beta chain was captured in a study of Graves' ophthalmopathy and Graves' hyperthyroidism. Study conclusions and caveats: Thyroid clonotypes that were expanded above 0.001 frequency mostly also appeared in blood.

The ends lost 6 bases at V and 4 bases at J; junction bases unmatched: 10. The CDR3 is 16 residues long. Per germline, CDR1 LGHNA and CDR2 YSLEER. The study amplified TCR beta CDR3 regions using RNA transcripts. After a first-round RT-PCR with HTBI primers, a second-round multiplex PCR was run. TCRdb independently ran MiXCR on the multiplex PCR reads; one entry per CDR3 protein. The sample includes roughly 1.1 million distinct CDR3 sequences, about 35% of them seen just once. Newly diagnosed, the hyperthyroidism patients had under 2 months' duration and were aged 18 to 65. Note on this clonotype: As yet, its antigen is unknown. A much more abundant neighbour one base away suggests this may be a read error.

Sequencing was performed on peripheral blood or thyroid tissue (not recorded which). This TCR was sampled from an adult man with Graves' hyperthyroidism. The chain recombines TRBV4-3 with TRBJ1-5; 9 bases agree with TRBD1. CDR3 region: CASRAGTGPRNQPQHF. The CDR3 DNA reads TGCGCCAGCAGGGCGGGGACAGGGCCAAGGAATCAGCCCCAGCATTTT.